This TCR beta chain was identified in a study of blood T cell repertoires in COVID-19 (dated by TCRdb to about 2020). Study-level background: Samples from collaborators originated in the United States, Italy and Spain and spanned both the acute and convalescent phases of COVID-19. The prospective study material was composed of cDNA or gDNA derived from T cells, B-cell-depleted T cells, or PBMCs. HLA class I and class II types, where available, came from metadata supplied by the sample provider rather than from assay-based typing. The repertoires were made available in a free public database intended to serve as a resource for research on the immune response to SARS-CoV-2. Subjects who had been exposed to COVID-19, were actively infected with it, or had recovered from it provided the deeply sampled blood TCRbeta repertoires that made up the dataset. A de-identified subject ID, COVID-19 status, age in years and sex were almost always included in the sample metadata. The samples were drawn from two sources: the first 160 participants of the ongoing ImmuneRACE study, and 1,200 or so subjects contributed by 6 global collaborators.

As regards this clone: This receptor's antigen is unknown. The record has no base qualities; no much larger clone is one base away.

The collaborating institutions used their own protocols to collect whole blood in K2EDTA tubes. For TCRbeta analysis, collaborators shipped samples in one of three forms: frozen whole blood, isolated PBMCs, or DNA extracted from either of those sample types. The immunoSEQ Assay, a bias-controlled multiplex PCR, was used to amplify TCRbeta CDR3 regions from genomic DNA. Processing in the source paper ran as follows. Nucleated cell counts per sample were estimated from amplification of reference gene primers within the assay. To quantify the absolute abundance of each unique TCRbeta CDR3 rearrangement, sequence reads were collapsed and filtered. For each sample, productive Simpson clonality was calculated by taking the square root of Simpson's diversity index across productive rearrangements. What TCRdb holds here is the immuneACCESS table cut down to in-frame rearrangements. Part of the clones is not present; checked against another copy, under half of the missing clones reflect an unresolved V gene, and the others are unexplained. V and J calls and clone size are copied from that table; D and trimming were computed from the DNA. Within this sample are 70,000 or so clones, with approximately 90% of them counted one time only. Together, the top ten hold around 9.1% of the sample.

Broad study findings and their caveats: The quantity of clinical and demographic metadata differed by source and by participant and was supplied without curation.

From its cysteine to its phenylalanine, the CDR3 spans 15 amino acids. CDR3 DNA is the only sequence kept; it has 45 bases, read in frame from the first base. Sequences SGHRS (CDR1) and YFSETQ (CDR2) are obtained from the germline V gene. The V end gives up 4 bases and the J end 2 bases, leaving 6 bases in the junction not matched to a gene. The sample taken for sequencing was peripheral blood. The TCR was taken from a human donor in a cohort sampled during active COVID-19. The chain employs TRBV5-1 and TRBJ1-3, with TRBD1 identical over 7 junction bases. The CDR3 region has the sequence CASSQTQGAGNTIYF. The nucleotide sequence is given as TGCGCCAGCAGCCAGACTCAGGGGGCTGGAAACACCATATATTTT.